These 7 T cell receptor beta chains came from one sample sequenced in a study of CD8+CD57+ T cells in acquired aplastic anemia. Genomic DNA served as template for TCR beta VDJ and CDR3 profiling. TCRdb called the reads again in MiXCR, with one record for every CDR3 protein. The profile shows some 160,000 distinct CDR3 sequences, roughly 45% of them singletons. Patients picked for sequencing had shown CD8+CD57+ cell expansion detected by flow cytometry. The sequencing sample was made of sorted CD4+, CD8+, or CD8+CD57+ T cells (not recorded which) from PBMCs. The receptors were gathered from a human donor with aplastic anemia.

This clonotype was detected ten times or more. V is TRBV19 and J is TRBJ1-6; D may be TRBD1 (6 bases). There are 14 residues in the CDR3. Germline values: CDR1 LNHDA, CDR2 SQIVND (reference sequence). Between the trimmed V and J ends, which lost 5 bases and 6 bases, there was a span of 11 bases. The CDR3 reads CASSATGTNSPLHF. CDR3 DNA: TGTGCCAGTAGTGCGACAGGAACTAATTCACCCCTCCACTTT.

The chain couples TRBV15 to TRBJ1-5; 8 bases fit TRBD1. The CDR3 consists of 13 residues. Germline CDR1 and CDR2: LNHNV and YYDKDF (reference sequence). V lost 8 bases, J lost 2 bases, and 2 bases stayed unmatched. CDR3 DNA sequence: TGTGCCACCGACAGGGGCGGCAATCAGCCCCAGCATTTT. Its translation: CATDRGGNQPQHF.

This clonotype has ten or more counts. The J gene is TRBJ1-2, the V gene TRBV7-9; D remains ambiguous. V dropped 1 base and J dropped 5 bases, with 8 bases sitting between them. The CDR3 has 13 residues. Germline CDR1 and CDR2: SEHNR and FQNEAQ (reference sequence). The CDR3 DNA reads as TGTGCCAGCAGCTTAGTTTCCGGGTATGGCTACACCTTC. It specifies CASSLVSGYGYTF.

This clonotype was counted at least ten times. V usage is TRBV14 and J usage is TRBJ1-6, with D perhaps TRBD1 (5 bases). CDR1 is SGHDN and CDR2 is FVKESK in the germline V gene. CDR3 length: 15 amino acids. V lost 2 bases and J 10 bases, leaving 15 bases between the germline ends. The CDR3 DNA follows: TGTGCCAGCAGCCAACAGGCAGGGTGGTACTCACCCCTCCACTTT. Translation: CASSQQAGWYSPLHF.

About this clonotype itself: The junction departs from germline at one end; a sequencing error may be responsible. V is TRBV4-2 and J is TRBJ2-2; 11 bases are shared with TRBD2. The germline CDR1 and CDR2 sequences are LGHNA and YNFKEQ. This CDR3 comprises 16 residues. CDR3 loop: CASSPSGRTNSGELFF. The DNA for the CDR3 is TGTGCCAGCAGCCCTAGCGGGAGGACGAACTCCGGGGAGCTGTTTTTT.

This clonotype has more than one count but fewer than ten. This chain links TRBV10-3 with TRBJ2-7, with D perhaps TRBD1 (6 bases). Between the trimmed V and J ends, which lost 6 bases and 5 bases, there was a span of 14 bases. The CDR3 totals 13 residues. Germline-derived CDR1 and CDR2 are ENHRY and SYGVKD. CDR3 in DNA: TGTGCCATCAGCCAACAGGGCTTCCACGAGCAGTACTTC. This sequence encodes CAISQQGFHEQYF.

This clonotype was seen ten or more times. V gene TRBV12-3 or TRBV12-4 combines with J gene TRBJ1-6; tentative D call: TRBD1 (5 bases). The CDR3 covers 14 residues. V gave up 3 bases and J gave up 7 bases, with 10 bases separating them. CDR3 loop: CASSLKGENSPLHF. In DNA, the CDR3 is TGTGCCAGCAGTTTGAAAGGGGAAAATTCACCCCTCCACTTT.